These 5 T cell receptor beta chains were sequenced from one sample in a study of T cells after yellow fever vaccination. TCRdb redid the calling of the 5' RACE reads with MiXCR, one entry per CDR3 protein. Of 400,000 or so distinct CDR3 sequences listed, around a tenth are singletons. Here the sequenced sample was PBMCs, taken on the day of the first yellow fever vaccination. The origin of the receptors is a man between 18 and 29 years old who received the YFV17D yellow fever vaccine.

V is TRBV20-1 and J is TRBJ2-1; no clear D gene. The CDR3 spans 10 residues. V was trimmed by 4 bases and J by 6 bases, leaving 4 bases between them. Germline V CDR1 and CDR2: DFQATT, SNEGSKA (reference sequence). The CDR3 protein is CSAKSNEQFF. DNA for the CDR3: TGCAGTGCTAAGTCCAATGAGCAGTTCTTC.

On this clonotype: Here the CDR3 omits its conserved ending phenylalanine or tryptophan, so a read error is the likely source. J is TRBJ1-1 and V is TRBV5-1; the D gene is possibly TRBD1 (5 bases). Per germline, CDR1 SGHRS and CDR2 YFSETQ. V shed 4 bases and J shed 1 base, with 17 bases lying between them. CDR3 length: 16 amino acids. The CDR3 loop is CASSPSGQASNTEAFL. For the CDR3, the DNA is TGCGCCAGCAGCCCTTCGGGGCAGGCTTCGAACACTGAAGCTTTCCTT.

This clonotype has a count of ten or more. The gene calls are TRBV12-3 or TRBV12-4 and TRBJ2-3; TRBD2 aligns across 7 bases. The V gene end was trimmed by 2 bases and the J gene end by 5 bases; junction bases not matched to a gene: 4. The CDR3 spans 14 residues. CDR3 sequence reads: CASSLRRGIDTQYF. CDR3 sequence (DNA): TGTGCCAGCAGTTTACGGCGGGGGATAGATACGCAGTATTTT.

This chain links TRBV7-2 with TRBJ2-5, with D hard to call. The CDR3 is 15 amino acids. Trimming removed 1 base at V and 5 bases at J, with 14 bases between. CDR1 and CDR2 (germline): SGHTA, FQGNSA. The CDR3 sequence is CASSLERLVGETQYF. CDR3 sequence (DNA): TGTGCCAGCAGCTTAGAAAGGCTAGTTGGCGAGACCCAGTACTTC.

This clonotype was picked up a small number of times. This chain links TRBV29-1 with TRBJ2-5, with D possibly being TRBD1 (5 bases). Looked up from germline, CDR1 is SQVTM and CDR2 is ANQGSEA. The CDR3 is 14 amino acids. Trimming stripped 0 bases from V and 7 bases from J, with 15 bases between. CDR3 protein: CSVEDRLGLRTQYF. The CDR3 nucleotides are TGCAGCGTTGAAGATAGACTGGGGCTTAGGACCCAGTACTTC.